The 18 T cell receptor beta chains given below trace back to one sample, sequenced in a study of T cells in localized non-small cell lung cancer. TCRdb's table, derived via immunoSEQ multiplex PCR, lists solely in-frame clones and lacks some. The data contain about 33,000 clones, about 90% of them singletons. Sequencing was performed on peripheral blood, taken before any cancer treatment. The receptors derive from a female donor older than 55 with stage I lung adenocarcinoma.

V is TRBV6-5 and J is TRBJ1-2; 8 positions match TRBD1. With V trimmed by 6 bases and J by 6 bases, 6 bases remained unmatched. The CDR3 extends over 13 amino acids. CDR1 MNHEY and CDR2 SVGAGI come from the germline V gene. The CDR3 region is CASRGQGRNGYTF. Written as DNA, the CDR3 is TGTGCCAGCAGAGGACAGGGAAGAAATGGCTACACCTTC.

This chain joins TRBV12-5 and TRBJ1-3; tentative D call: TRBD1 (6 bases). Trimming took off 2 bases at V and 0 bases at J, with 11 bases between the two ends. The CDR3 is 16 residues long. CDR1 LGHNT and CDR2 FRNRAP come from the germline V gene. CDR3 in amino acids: CASGLSGHLSGNTIYF. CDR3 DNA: TGTGCTAGTGGTTTGTCGGGACACCTCTCTGGAAACACCATATATTTT.

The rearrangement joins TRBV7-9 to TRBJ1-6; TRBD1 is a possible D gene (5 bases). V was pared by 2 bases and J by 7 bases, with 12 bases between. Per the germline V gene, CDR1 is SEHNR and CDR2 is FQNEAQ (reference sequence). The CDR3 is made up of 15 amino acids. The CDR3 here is CASSLRGRLNSPLHF. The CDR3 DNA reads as TGTGCCAGCAGCTTAAGGGGCCGTCTAAATTCACCCCTCCACTTT.

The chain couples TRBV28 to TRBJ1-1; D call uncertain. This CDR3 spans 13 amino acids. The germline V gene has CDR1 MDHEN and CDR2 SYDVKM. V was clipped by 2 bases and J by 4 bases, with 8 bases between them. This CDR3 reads CASSLGTLTEAFF. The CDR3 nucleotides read TGTGCCAGCAGTTTAGGTACACTCACTGAAGCTTTCTTT.

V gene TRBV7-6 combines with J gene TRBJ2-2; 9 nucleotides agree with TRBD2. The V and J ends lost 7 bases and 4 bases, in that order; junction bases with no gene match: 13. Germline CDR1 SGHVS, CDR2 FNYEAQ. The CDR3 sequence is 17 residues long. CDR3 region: CASTLPGGGGATGELFF. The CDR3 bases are TGTGCCAGCACCCTACCCGGGGGCGGGGGGGCCACCGGGGAGCTGTTTTTT.

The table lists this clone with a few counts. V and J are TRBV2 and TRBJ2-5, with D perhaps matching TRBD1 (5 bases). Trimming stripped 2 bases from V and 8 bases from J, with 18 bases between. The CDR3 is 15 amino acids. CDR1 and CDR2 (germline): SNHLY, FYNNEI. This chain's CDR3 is CASSERPGQQATQYF. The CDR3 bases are TGTGCCAGCAGTGAACGGCCAGGGCAACAGGCCACCCAGTACTTC.

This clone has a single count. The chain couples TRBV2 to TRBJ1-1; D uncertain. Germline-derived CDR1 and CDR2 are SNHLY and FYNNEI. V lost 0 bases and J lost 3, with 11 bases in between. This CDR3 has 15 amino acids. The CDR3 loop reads CASSEANTPYTEAFF. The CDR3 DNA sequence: TGTGCCAGCAGTGAAGCTAATACCCCGTACACTGAAGCTTTCTTT.

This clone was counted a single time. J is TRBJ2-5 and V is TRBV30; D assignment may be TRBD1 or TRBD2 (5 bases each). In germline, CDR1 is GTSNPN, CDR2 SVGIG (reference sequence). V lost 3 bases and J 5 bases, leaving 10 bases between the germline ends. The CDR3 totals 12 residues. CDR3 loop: CAWRGVGETQYF. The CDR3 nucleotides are TGTGCCTGGAGGGGGGTTGGGGAGACCCAGTACTTC.

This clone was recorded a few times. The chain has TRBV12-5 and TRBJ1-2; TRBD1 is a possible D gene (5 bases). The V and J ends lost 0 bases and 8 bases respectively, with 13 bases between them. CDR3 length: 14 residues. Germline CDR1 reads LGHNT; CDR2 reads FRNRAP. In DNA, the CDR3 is TGTGCTAGTGGTTTGGTACTTAGGGGTGAGGGCTACACCTTC. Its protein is CASGLVLRGEGYTF. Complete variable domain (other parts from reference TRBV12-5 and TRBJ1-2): DARVTQTPRHKVTEMGQEVTMRCQPILGHNTVFWYRQTMMQGLELLAYFRNRAPLDDSGMPKDRFSAEMPDATLATLKIQPSEPRDSAVYFCASGLVLRGEGYTFGSGTRLTVV.

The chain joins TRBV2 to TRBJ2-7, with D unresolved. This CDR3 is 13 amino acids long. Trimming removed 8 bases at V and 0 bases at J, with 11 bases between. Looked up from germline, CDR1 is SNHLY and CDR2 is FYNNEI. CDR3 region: CASHAAVSYEQYF. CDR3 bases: TGTGCCAGCCACGCAGCAGTCTCCTACGAGCAGTACTTC.

The CDR3 region is CASSYSAGNYGYTF. DNA of the CDR3: TGTGCCAGCAGTTACTCAGCAGGGAACTATGGCTACACCTTC. V is TRBV6-6 and J is TRBJ1-2; TRBD1 might be the D (5 bases). In germline, CDR1 is MNHNY, CDR2 SVGAGI (reference sequence). CDR3 length: 14 residues. V was cut by 0 bases and J by 2 bases, with 7 bases left in between.

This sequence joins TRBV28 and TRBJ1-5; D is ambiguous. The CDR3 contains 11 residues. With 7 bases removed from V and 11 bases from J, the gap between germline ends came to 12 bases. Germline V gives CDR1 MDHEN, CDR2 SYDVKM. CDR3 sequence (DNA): TGTGCCAGCAACGATTTCGGGGCCCAGCATTTT. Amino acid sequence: CASNDFGAQHF.

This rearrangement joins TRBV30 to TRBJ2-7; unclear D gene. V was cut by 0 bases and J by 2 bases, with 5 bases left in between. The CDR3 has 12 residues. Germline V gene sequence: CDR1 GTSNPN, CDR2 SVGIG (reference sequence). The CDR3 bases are TGTGCCTGGAGTGTAAGAGCCTACGAGCAGTACTTC. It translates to CAWSVRAYEQYF.

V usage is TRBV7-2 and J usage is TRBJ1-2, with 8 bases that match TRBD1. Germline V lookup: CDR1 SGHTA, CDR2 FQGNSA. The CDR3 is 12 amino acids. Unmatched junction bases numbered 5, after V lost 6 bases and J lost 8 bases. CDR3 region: CASRQDRVGYTF. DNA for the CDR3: TGTGCCAGCAGACAGGACAGGGTCGGCTACACCTTC.

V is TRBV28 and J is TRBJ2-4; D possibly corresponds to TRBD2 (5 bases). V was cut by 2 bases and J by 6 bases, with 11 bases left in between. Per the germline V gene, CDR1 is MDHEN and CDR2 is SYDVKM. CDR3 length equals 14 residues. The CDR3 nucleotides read TGTGCCAGCAGTTTAATCGGGGTCCTAAACATTCAGTACTTC. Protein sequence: CASSLIGVLNIQYF.

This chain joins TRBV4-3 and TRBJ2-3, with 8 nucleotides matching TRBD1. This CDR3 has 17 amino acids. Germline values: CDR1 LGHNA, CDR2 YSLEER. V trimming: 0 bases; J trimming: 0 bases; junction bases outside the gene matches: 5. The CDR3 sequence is CASSQDGTGSSTDTQYF. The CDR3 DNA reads TGCGCCAGCAGCCAAGACGGGACAGGCTCTAGCACAGATACGCAGTATTTT.

This CDR3 is CAWSVQGYGEAFF. The CDR3 nucleotides read TGTGCCTGGAGTGTACAGGGGTATGGTGAAGCTTTCTTT. V gene TRBV30 combines with J gene TRBJ1-1; 7 nucleotides align to TRBD1. Germline CDR1 and CDR2: GTSNPN and SVGIG (reference sequence). The CDR3 runs 13 residues. The trim removed 0 bases at V and 7 bases at J, leaving 5 bases unmatched.

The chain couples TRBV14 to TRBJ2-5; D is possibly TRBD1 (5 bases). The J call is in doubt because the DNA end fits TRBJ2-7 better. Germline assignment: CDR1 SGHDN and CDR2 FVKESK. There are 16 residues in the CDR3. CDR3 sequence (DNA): TGTGCCAGCAGCCGCGAACAGGCAGGTCTTGGGGCCGAGCAGTACTTC. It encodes CASSREQAGLGAEQYF.